These 30 T cell receptor beta chains came from one sample sequenced in a study of T-cell memory formation after mild COVID-19. TCRdb independently ran MiXCR on the 5' RACE reads; one entry per CDR3 protein. The sample yields hundreds of thousands of distinct CDR3 sequences, more than 15% seen once. The sequencing sample was made of PBMCs or a T cell subset sorted from them (not recorded which). The receptor source for this set is an adult woman who had mild COVID-19 (a few samples of this study predate the infection). Cell type and time point are not known.

The chain couples TRBV27 to TRBJ1-1; no reliable D call. CDR3 length: 14 residues. Looked up from germline, CDR1 is MNHEY and CDR2 is SMNVEV (reference sequence). V lost 10 bases and J 1 base, leaving 16 bases between the germline ends. CDR3 nucleotide sequence: TGTGCCACCAGAGGACCCGAAGGGAACACTGAAGCTTTCTTT. Its translation is CATRGPEGNTEAFF.

This clonotype was recorded many times. The chain combines TRBV4-1 with TRBJ2-7, with TRBD1 identical over 7 bases. In germline, CDR1 is MGHRA, CDR2 YSYEKL. V dropped 4 bases and J dropped 3; count of bases not matched to a gene: 6. The length of the CDR3 is 14 residues. The CDR3, as DNA: TGCGCCAGCAGCCCCCTAGGGGGCATCTACGAGCAGTACTTC. The encoded protein is CASSPLGGIYEQYF.

This clonotype was seen more than once but under ten times. The V gene is TRBV29-1, the J gene TRBJ2-3; D is ambiguous. CDR3 size: 13 residues. V lost 4 bases and J 3 bases, leaving 11 bases between the germline ends. Germline-derived CDR1 and CDR2 are SQVTM and ANQGSEA. The CDR3 region has the DNA TGCAGCGTTGTTACTGGATGGACAGATACGCAGTATTTT. This sequence encodes CSVVTGWTDTQYF.

The chain couples TRBV29-1 to TRBJ1-2, with TRBD1 matching over 8 bases. V gave up 5 bases and J gave up 3 bases; unmatched junction bases: 11. This CDR3 has 15 residues. Germline assignment: CDR1 SQVTM and CDR2 ANQGSEA. The CDR3, as DNA: TGCAGCGTTCAGGACAGGGAAATGTCCTACTATGGCTACACCTTC. As protein: CSVQDREMSYYGYTF.

The chain has TRBV9 and TRBJ2-7; possible D gene TRBD1, 5 bases. Trimming stripped 1 base from V and 0 bases from J, with 8 bases between. Germline CDR1 reads SGDLS; CDR2 reads YYNGEE. This CDR3 comprises 14 residues. CDR3: CASSVSDSSYEQYF. The CDR3 nucleotides read TGTGCCAGCAGCGTATCCGACAGCTCCTACGAGCAGTACTTC. The complete variable domain, with remaining parts taken from reference TRBV9 and TRBJ2-7, reads DSGVTQTPKHLITATGQRVTLRCSPRSGDLSVYWYQQSLDQGLQFLIQYYNGEERAKGNILERFSAQQFPDLHSELNLSSLELGDSALYFCASSVSDSSYEQYFGPGTRLTVT.

V usage is TRBV20-1 and J usage is TRBJ2-1; 10 bases match TRBD2. The germline V gene has CDR1 DFQATT and CDR2 SNEGSKA (reference sequence). The CDR3 has 15 residues. V was pared by 6 bases and J by 5 bases, with 10 bases of the junction left unmatched. The CDR3 here is CSAPTLAGVDNEQFF. DNA for the CDR3: TGCAGTGCACCAACCCTAGCGGGGGTAGACAATGAGCAGTTCTTC.

J is TRBJ1-2 and V is TRBV7-9; D is undetermined. CDR3 size: 15 residues. In germline, CDR1 is SEHNR, CDR2 FQNEAQ (reference sequence). V lost 5 bases and J 4 bases, leaving 17 bases between the germline ends. CDR3: CASSPRPILTYGYTF. CDR3 DNA sequence: TGTGCCAGCAGCCCAAGACCGATCCTCACCTATGGCTACACCTTC. Looking up the rest from reference TRBV7-9 and TRBJ1-2 gives the full variable domain: DTGVSQNPRHKITKRGQNVTFRCDPISEHNRLYWYRQTLGQGPEFLTYFQNEAQLEKSRLLSDRFSAERPKGSFSTLEIQRTEQGDSAMYLCASSPRPILTYGYTFGSGTRLTVV.

V gene TRBV24-1 combines with J gene TRBJ2-2; D is perhaps TRBD1 (5 bases). CDR1 is KGHDR, CDR2 SFDVKD, per germline. The CDR3 is made up of 17 amino acids. V dropped 3 bases and J dropped 5 bases, with 18 bases sitting between them. DNA for the CDR3: TGTGCCACCAGTGATATAACAGGATCCCATGGTACCGGGGAGCTGTTTTTT. It translates to CATSDITGSHGTGELFF.

This clonotype was found a few times. The CDR3 is CSASDSGRLREQYF. The CDR3 DNA follows: TGCAGTGCTAGTGATAGCGGGAGGCTTCGGGAGCAGTACTTC. The V call is TRBV20-1, the J call TRBJ2-7, with 10 nucleotides matching TRBD2. With 3 bases clipped from V and 7 bases from J, the junction kept 9 bases outside the gene matches. Germline CDR1 and CDR2: DFQATT and SNEGSKA (reference sequence). CDR3 size: 14 residues.

J is TRBJ2-1 and V is TRBV7-9, with TRBD2 matching 11 bases. Germline V gene lookup returns CDR1 SEHNR and CDR2 FQNEAQ (reference sequence). J lost 3 bases, V lost 5 bases, and 6 bases had no gene match. This CDR3 is 16 amino acids long. The CDR3 bases are TGTGCCAGCAGCAGCGGGACTAGCGGAAACTACAATGAGCAGTTCTTC. As protein: CASSSGTSGNYNEQFF.

The chain couples TRBV6-2 or TRBV6-3 to TRBJ1-5; a possible D gene is TRBD1 (6 bases). Trimming left V 6 bases short and J 0 bases short, with 15 bases between. Germline CDR1 and CDR2: MNHEY and SVGEGT. The CDR3 contains 16 residues. The CDR3 loop is CASSPGTPDSNQPQHF. The CDR3 DNA follows: TGTGCCAGCAGCCCCGGGACACCGGATAGCAATCAGCCCCAGCATTTT.

About this clonotype: One end of the junction does not line up with germline, which may come from a read error. The chain couples TRBV5-6 to TRBJ2-2; D is possibly TRBD2 (5 bases). This CDR3 spans 13 amino acids. Germline V gene data show CDR1 as SGHDT and CDR2 as YYEEEE. As DNA, the CDR3 is TGTGCCAGCAGCTTTACAAGGGCCGGGGAGCTGCTTTTT. Protein product: CASSFTRAGELLF.

This clonotype was detected ten times or more. The junction departs from germline at one end; a sequencing error may be responsible. The J gene is TRBJ2-1, the V gene TRBV5-1; D remains ambiguous. Germline V CDR1 and CDR2: SGHRS, YFSETQ. This CDR3 contains 16 residues. The CDR3 reads CASSLGGGSSYNEQFF. The CDR3 DNA is TGTGCCAGCAGCTTAGGTGGCGGAAGCTCCTACAATGAGCAGTTCTTC.

In its sample, this clonotype was seen many times. The chain is built from TRBV12-3 or TRBV12-4 and TRBJ1-5, with D possibly matching TRBD1 (6 bases). V was pared by 5 bases and J by 7 bases, with 18 bases between. The CDR3 has 15 amino acids. The CDR3 region has the DNA TGTGCCAGCAGTCCGAATACAGGGATCGGGCAGCCCCAGCATTTT. Translated: CASSPNTGIGQPQHF.

This clonotype was seen repeatedly, ten times or more. The chain uses TRBV7-9 and TRBJ2-7, with a possible D match to TRBD1 (6 bases). The CDR3 runs to 15 residues. V was cut by 4 bases and J by 4 bases, with 17 bases left in between. Per the germline V gene, CDR1 is SEHNR and CDR2 is FQNEAQ (reference sequence). The DNA of the CDR3 is TGTGCCAGCAGCTACCGGACAGTATCCACGTACGAGCAGTACTTC. Its translation is CASSYRTVSTYEQYF.

This clonotype occurred a few times. The chain combines TRBV30 with TRBJ1-2; D remains unclear. The germline V and J ends were trimmed by 2 bases and 3 bases, with 7 bases remaining between them. Germline CDR1 is GTSNPN and CDR2 is SVGIG (reference sequence). This CDR3 spans 12 amino acids. The CDR3: CAWSHGDYGYTF. CDR3 nucleotides: TGTGCCTGGAGTCACGGGGACTATGGCTACACCTTC.

The table lists this clonotype with a few counts. This chain uses TRBV20-1 with TRBJ2-5, with 9 bases matching TRBD1. V was clipped by 3 bases and J by 4 bases; unmatched bases: 9. CDR1 and CDR2 (germline): DFQATT, SNEGSKA (reference sequence). The CDR3 is 15 residues long. This CDR3 reads CSASQPVTGGETQYF. CDR3 sequence (DNA): TGCAGTGCTAGCCAGCCCGTGACAGGGGGAGAGACCCAGTACTTC.

This rearrangement joins TRBV20-1 to TRBJ1-1, with D possibly being TRBD1 (5 bases). The CDR3 is 15 amino acids. The germline CDR1 and CDR2 sequences are DFQATT and SNEGSKA (reference sequence). Deletions cut 3 bases from V and 1 base from J, with 15 bases between. The CDR3 DNA follows: TGCAGTGCTAGTGGAGTTACCGGGGGGAACACTGAAGCTTTCTTT. Its protein is CSASGVTGGNTEAFF.

CDR3 DNA sequence: TGTGCCAGCAGCTTACCCCTCGTAAAGGGGGAAACAGATACGCAGTATTTT. Protein: CASSLPLVKGETDTQYF. The V gene is TRBV11-2, the J gene TRBJ2-3, with a weak D call TRBD1 (6 bases). Germline CDR1 is SGHAT and CDR2 is FQNNGV. Trimming took 2 bases from V and 3 from J, leaving 18 bases between them. The CDR3 runs to 17 residues.

In this sample, this clonotype turned up a few times. J is TRBJ1-1 and V is TRBV12-3 or TRBV12-4, with TRBD1 matching 9 bases. The CDR3 runs to 15 residues. V was clipped by 5 bases and J by 0 bases; unmatched bases: 4. CDR3 coding DNA: TGTGCCAGCAGTACAGGGGGCGCCTTGAACACTGAAGCTTTCTTT. Its translation is CASSTGGALNTEAFF.

The genes are TRBV9 and TRBJ1-1; D not certain. The V gene's germline CDR1 is SGDLS and CDR2 YYNGEE. The CDR3 spans 13 residues. Trimming stripped 0 bases from V and 1 base from J, with 4 bases between. As DNA, the CDR3 is TGTGCCAGCAGCGTAGAGTGGAACACTGAAGCTTTCTTT. This gives the protein CASSVEWNTEAFF.

Written as DNA, the CDR3 is TGTGCCAGCAGCGCCCAAGCGGGGTCATACAATGAGCAGTTCTTC. Its protein is CASSAQAGSYNEQFF. This chain links TRBV9 with TRBJ2-1; TRBD2 aligns across 7 bases. The CDR3 has 15 residues. The junction had 7 bases not matched to a gene; V was cut back by 3 bases and J by 4 bases. The V gene's germline CDR1 is SGDLS and CDR2 YYNGEE.

The chain couples TRBV29-1 to TRBJ2-7, with 13 bases that match TRBD2. From germline, CDR1 is SQVTM and CDR2 ANQGSEA. This CDR3 is built from 16 residues. V lost 6 bases, J lost 0 bases, and 8 bases stayed unmatched. The CDR3 nucleotides are TGCAGCGTGTCCGGGACTAGCGGGATGAGCTCCTACGAGCAGTACTTC. This gives the protein CSVSGTSGMSSYEQYF.

This clonotype has a handful of counts. The chain couples TRBV7-9 to TRBJ2-5; 12 bases are a match to TRBD1. The CDR3 loop spans 16 amino acids. Germline CDR1 and CDR2: SEHNR and FQNEAQ (reference sequence). Germline trimming cut 5 bases from V and 4 bases from J; bases unmatched to any gene: 8. CDR3 region: CASSERGQGAGETQYF. CDR3 bases: TGTGCCAGCAGCGAGAGGGGACAGGGGGCAGGAGAGACCCAGTACTTC.

The J gene is TRBJ1-5, the V gene TRBV12-3 or TRBV12-4, with TRBD1 identical over 8 bases. The CDR3 is made up of 14 amino acids. J gave up 6 bases and V 6 bases, and 7 bases lay outside the gene matches. CDR3 in amino acids: CASRSAGGTQPQHF. The CDR3 nucleotides are TGTGCCAGCAGGTCCGCAGGGGGCACTCAGCCCCAGCATTTT.

This clonotype occurred a few times. This chain links TRBV5-1 with TRBJ2-5; tentative D call: TRBD1 (5 bases). V was clipped by 3 bases and J by 4 bases, with 10 bases between them. From germline, CDR1 is SGHRS and CDR2 YFSETQ. The CDR3 totals 13 residues. The CDR3: CASSYRTGETQYF. In DNA form, the CDR3 reads TGCGCCAGCAGCTACAGGACGGGAGAGACCCAGTACTTC.

The V and J genes are TRBV19 and TRBJ1-1; no reliable D call. V was pared by 7 bases and J by 1 base, with 13 bases between. Per the germline V gene, CDR1 is LNHDA and CDR2 is SQIVND (reference sequence). This CDR3 comprises 14 residues. The CDR3 DNA follows: TGTGCCAGTACAAGCTCTTCGGGGAACACTGAAGCTTTCTTT. Translation: CASTSSSGNTEAFF.

The V and J genes are TRBV7-9 and TRBJ1-1; 12 bases map to TRBD1. The V segment lost 4 bases and the J segment 6 bases; nucleotides outside the gene matches: 12. Germline V gene data show CDR1 as SEHNR and CDR2 as FQNEAQ (reference sequence). This CDR3 region has 17 residues. This chain's CDR3 is CASSSSPGTGGGSEAFF. CDR3 nucleotides: TGTGCCAGCAGCTCCAGTCCCGGGACAGGGGGCGGCTCTGAAGCTTTCTTT.

The V and J genes are TRBV7-6 and TRBJ2-2, with 7 nucleotides matching TRBD2. The germline CDR1 and CDR2 sequences are SGHVS and FNYEAQ. The CDR3 runs to 14 residues. The V segment lost 8 bases and the J segment 6 bases; nucleotides outside the gene matches: 9. The CDR3 here is CASHPGGSAGELFF. CDR3 nucleotide sequence: TGTGCCAGCCATCCGGGGGGTAGCGCCGGGGAGCTGTTTTTT.

The rearrangement links TRBV7-2 to TRBJ2-1; D is ambiguous. The CDR3 spans 13 residues. Germline CDR1 is SGHTA and CDR2 is FQGNSA. With 2 bases removed from V and 7 bases from J, the gap between germline ends came to 9 bases. The DNA for the CDR3 is TGTGCCAGCAGCTTAATAGGCTTAAATGAGCAGTTCTTC. This encodes CASSLIGLNEQFF.